These 6 T cell receptor beta chains were sequenced from one sample in a study of blood T cell repertoires in COVID-19. Profiled with immunoSEQ multiplex PCR; TCRdb holds only in-frame clones, not every one. The sample lists some 9,200 clones; 80% to 95% were seen once. Sequenced input: peripheral blood. All receptors come from a woman aged 45-59 years with active COVID-19.

V and J are TRBV28 and TRBJ1-1, with TRBD1 identical over 9 bases. The trim removed 5 bases at V and 5 bases at J, leaving 6 bases unmatched. This CDR3 has 14 residues. The V gene's germline CDR1 is MDHEN and CDR2 SYDVKM. The CDR3 sequence is CASSPGTGRTEAFF. In DNA form, the CDR3 reads TGTGCCAGCAGTCCCGGGACAGGGAGGACTGAAGCTTTCTTT.

The CDR3 here is CASSHSGTGEAFF. The DNA for the CDR3 is TGTGCCAGCAGCCACTCAGGGACTGGTGAAGCTTTCTTT. The J gene is TRBJ1-1, the V gene TRBV3-1 (or the pseudogene TRBV3-2); TRBD1 might be the D (5 bases). The CDR3 sequence is 13 residues long. Germline CDR1 reads LGHDT; CDR2 reads YNNKEL (reference sequence). The V and J ends lost 3 bases and 7 bases respectively, with 12 bases between them.

This clone was seen more than once but under ten times. This chain links TRBV2 with TRBJ1-5, with TRBD1 identical over 12 bases. The CDR3 has 16 residues. V dropped 5 bases and J dropped 2; count of bases not matched to a gene: 4. Germline lookup yields CDR1 SNHLY and CDR2 FYNNEI. The CDR3 bases are TGTGCCAGCAGTTGGGACAGGGGGCACGGCAATCAGCCCCAGCATTTT. Amino acids: CASSWDRGHGNQPQHF. Supplemented by reference TRBV2 and TRBJ1-5, the full variable domain reads EPEVTQTPSHQVTQMGQEVILRCVPISNHLYFYWYRQILGQKVEFLVSFYNNEISEKSEIFDDQFSVERPDGSNFTLKIRSTKLEDSAMYFCASSWDRGHGNQPQHFGDGTRLSIL.

The chain carries TRBV6-2 or TRBV6-3 and TRBJ2-5; 7 bases align to TRBD2. Germline V CDR1 and CDR2: MNHEY, SVGEGT. The CDR3 extends over 18 amino acids. After removal of 2 bases from V and 1 base from J, the junction contained 13 bases not matched to a gene. CDR3 amino acids: CASSYQLASGAFQETQYF. CDR3 coding DNA: TGTGCCAGCAGTTACCAACTGGCTAGCGGTGCTTTCCAAGAGACCCAGTACTTC.

The genes are TRBV29-1 and TRBJ2-7; TRBD1 matches 12 bases. Germline trimming cut 3 bases from V and 1 base from J; bases unmatched to any gene: 4. CDR1 and CDR2 from the germline V gene are SQVTM and ANQGSEA. CDR3 length equals 15 residues. The CDR3 here is CSVEGTGGLSYEQYF. CDR3 DNA: TGCAGCGTTGAGGGGACAGGGGGCTTATCCTACGAGCAGTACTTC.

The V gene is TRBV6-5, the J gene TRBJ1-5; D remains ambiguous. Per the germline V gene, CDR1 is MNHEY and CDR2 is SVGAGI. CDR3 length: 11 residues. The germline V and J ends were trimmed by 8 bases and 9 bases, with 11 bases remaining between them. The CDR3 reads CASGQVGPQHF. CDR3 coding DNA: TGTGCCAGCGGCCAAGTTGGGCCCCAGCATTTT.